In this sample, the clone carrying this TCR beta chain turned up a few times. Antigen specificity is unknown. Primers for the PCR totalled 60 Vbeta and 13 Jbeta. Profiling relied on immunoSEQ multiplex PCR, and the TCRdb table lists in-frame clones only, not all of them. The sample yields 55,000 to 75,000 clones, more than 75% seen once. These data belong to a study of cytomegalovirus exposure and HLA in healthy donors. Whole-study results and caveats: V- and J-gene trimming of TCR beta was linked (in a later analysis) to a missense DCLRE1C variant. TCR beta sequences reportedly predicted most subjects' HLA-A and HLA-B alleles accurately.

The germline V gene has CDR1 MNHNS and CDR2 SASEGT. The CDR3 is 11 amino acids. V lost 7 bases to trimming and J lost 13 bases, with 14 bases between them. The sample consisted of PBMCs. The chain links TRBV6-1 to TRBJ1-5; D might be TRBD1 (6 bases). The sequence was obtained from a man between 18 and 29 years old in good health and CMV-seronegative. CDR3 region: CASKMGGPQHF. The CDR3 region has the DNA TGTGCCAGCAAGATGGGGGGGCCTCAGCATTTT.